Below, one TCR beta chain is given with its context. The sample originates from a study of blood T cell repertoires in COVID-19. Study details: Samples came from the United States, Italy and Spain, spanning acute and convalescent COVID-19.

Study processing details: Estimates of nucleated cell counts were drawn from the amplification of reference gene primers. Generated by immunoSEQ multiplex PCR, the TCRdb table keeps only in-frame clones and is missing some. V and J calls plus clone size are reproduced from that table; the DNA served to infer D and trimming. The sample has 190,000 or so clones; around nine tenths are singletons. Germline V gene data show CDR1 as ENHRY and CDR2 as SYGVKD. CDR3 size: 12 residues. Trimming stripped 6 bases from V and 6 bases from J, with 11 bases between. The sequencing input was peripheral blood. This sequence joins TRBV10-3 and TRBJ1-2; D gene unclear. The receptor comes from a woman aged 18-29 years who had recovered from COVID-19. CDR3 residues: CAISDERDGYTF. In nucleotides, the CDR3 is TGTGCCATCAGCGACGAGCGGGATGGCTACACCTTC.